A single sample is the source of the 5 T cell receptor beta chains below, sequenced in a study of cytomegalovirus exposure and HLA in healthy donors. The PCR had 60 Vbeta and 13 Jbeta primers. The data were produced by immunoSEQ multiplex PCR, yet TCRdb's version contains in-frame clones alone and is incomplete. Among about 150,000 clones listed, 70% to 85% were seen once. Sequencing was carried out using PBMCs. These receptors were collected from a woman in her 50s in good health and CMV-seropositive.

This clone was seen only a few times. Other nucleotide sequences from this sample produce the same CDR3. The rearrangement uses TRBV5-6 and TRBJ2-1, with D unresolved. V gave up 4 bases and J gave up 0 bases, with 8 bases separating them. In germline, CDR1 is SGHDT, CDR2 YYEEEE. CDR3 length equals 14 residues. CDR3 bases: TGTGCCAGCAGCCTGGGTAGCTCCTACAATGAGCAGTTCTTC. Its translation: CASSLGSSYNEQFF. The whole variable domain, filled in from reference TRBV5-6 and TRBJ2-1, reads DAGVTQSPTHLIKTRGQQVTLRCSPKSGHDTVSWYQQALGQGPQFIFQYYEEEERQRGNFPDRFSGHQFPNYSSELNVNALLLGDSALYLCASSLGSSYNEQFFGPGTRLTVL.

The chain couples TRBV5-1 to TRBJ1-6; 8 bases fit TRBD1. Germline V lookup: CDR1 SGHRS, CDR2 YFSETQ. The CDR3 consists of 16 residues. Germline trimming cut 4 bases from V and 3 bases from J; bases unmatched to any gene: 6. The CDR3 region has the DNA TGCGCCAGCAGCAAAGGACAGGGCATCTATAATTCACCCCTCCACTTT. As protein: CASSKGQGIYNSPLHF.

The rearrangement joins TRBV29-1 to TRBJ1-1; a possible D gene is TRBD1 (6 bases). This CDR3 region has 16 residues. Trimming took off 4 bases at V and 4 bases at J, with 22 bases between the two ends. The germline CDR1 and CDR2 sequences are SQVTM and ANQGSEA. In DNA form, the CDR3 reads TGCAGCGTTGTGGATGACAGGCTAGTTAGGCTCACTGAAGCTTTCTTT. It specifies CSVVDDRLVRLTEAFF.

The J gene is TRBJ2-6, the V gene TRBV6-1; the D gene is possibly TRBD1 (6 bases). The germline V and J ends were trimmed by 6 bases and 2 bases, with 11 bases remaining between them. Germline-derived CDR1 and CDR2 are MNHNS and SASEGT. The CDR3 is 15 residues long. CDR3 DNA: TGTGCCAGCAGACTACAGGGTGCTGGGGCCAACGTCCTGACTTTC. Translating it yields CASRLQGAGANVLTF.

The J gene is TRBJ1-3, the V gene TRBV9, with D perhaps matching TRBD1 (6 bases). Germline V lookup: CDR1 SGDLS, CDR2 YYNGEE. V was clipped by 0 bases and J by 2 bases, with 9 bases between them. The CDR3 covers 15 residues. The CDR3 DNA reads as TGTGCCAGCAGCGTAGCAGGGGCGGCTGGAAACACCATATATTTT. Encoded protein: CASSVAGAAGNTIYF.